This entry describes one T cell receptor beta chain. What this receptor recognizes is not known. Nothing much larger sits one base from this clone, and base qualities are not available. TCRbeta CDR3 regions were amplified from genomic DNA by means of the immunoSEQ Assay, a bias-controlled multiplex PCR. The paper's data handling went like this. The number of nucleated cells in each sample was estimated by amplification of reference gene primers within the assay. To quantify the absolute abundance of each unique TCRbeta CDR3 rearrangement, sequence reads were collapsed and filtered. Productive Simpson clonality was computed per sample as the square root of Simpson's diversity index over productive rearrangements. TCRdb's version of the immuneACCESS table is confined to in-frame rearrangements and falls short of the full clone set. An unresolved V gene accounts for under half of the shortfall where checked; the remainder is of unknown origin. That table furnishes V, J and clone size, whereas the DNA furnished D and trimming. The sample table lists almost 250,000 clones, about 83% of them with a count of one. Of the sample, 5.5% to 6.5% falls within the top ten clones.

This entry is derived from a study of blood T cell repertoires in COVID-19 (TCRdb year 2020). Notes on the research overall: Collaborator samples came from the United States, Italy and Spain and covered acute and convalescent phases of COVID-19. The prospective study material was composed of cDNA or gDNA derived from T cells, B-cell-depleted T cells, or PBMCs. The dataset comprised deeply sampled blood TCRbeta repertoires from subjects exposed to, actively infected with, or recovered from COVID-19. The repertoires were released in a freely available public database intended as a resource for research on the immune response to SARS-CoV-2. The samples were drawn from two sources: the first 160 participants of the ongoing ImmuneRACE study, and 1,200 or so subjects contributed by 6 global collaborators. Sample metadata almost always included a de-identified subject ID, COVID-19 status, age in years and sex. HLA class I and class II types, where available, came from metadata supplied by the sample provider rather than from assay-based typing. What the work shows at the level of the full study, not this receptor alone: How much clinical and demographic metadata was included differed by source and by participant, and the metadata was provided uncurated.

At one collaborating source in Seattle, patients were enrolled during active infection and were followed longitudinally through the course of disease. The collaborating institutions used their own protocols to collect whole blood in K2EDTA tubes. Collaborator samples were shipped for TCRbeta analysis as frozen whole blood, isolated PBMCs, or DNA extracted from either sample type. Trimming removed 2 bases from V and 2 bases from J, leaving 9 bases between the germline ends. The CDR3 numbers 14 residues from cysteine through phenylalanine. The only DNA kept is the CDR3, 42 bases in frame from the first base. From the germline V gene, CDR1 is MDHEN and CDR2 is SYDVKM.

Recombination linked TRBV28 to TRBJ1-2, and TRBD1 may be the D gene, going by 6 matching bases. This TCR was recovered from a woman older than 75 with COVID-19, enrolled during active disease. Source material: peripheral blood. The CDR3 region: CASSLIQGNYGYTF. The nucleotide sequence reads TGTGCCAGCAGTTTAATACAGGGCAACTATGGCTACACCTTC.